This TCR beta chain was sequenced in a study of T cells after yellow fever vaccination. Overall study findings and caveats: There was a possibility that FACS-sorted repertoires contained abundant clonotypes contaminating from the bulk population. A small proportion of clonotypes was detected in both the CD4 and CD8 compartments. Boosting was followed by the reappearance of most primary-vaccination clones (roughly 95% CD4, about 90% CD8).

From germline, CDR1 is ENHRY and CDR2 SYGVKD. V gave up 3 bases and J gave up 6 bases, with 17 bases separating them. This CDR3 spans 16 amino acids. The sample holds a few counts of this clonotype. Its antigen is unidentified. Using its own MiXCR run on the 5' RACE reads, TCRdb lists one record per CDR3 protein. The sample has some 350,000 distinct CDR3 sequences, around 6.5% seen once. This sample comprised PBMCs, obtained 5 days after the yellow fever booster vaccination. The sequence was collected from a man between 25 and 39 years old who received the YFV17D yellow fever vaccine. The chain recombines TRBV10-3 with TRBJ2-2, with TRBD1 as a possible D gene (7 bases). DNA for the CDR3: TGTGCCATCAGTGAAGGAGGGGGCGCCGGGGCCGGGGAGCTGTTTTTT. Its protein product is CAISEGGGAGAGELFF.